This is a list of T cell receptor beta chains from one sample in a study of blood T cell repertoires in COVID-19. The table came from immunoSEQ multiplex PCR; TCRdb's copy has only in-frame clones and leaves some out. Of 250,000 to 300,000 clones detected, roughly 86% appear once; the ten largest clones hold 2.5% to 3.5%. Input material: PBMCs or T cells enriched from blood (not recorded which). These receptors were collected from a woman aged 50 to 60 who had been exposed to COVID-19. Each CDR3 is given with its conserved first and last residue. D genes are given only for firm matches. Clone size is given for some rows only: seen once, a few or many times, or a class if the clone is expanded.

>TRBJ1-5|-|TRBV15|-
TGTGCCACCAGCAGAGGCGAGGGTTTTGGCAATCAGCCCCAGCATTTT
CATSRGEGFGNQPQHF
>TRBJ2-7|-|TRBV4-1|-
TGCGCCAGCAGCCAATACAGGGAGAAGGATTACGAGCAGTACTTC
CASSQYREKDYEQYF
>TRBJ1-5|-|TRBV21-1|-
TGTGCCAGCAGCGCCATGACAGGGCACTCGCACCGCAACCGTTATAGCAATCAGCCCCAGCATTTT
CASSAMTGHSHRNRYSNQPQHF
>TRBJ1-3|-|TRBV5-1|-
TGCGCCAGCAGCTTGCCGGCGGGAAACTCTGGAAACACCATATATTTT
CASSLPAGNSGNTIYF
>TRBJ1-5|-|TRBV7-2|-
TGTGCCAGCAGCTTGACAGCCAATCAGCCCCAGCATTTT
CASSLTANQPQHF
>TRBJ2-5|-|TRBV2|TRBD1
TGTGCCAGCATCGGACAGGTCGAAGAGACCCAGTACTTC
CASIGQVEETQYF
>TRBJ1-6|-|TRBV5-4|TRBD1
TGTGCCAGCAGCTTGGAGTACAGGGGGGATTCACCCCTCCACTTT
CASSLEYRGDSPLHF
>TRBJ1-1|-|TRBV4-1|-
TGCGCCAGCAGTCGTGACTATCAGAACACTGAAGCTTTCTTT
CASSRDYQNTEAFF
>TRBJ1-3|-|TRBV7-9|-
TGTGCCAGCAGCTTAAGTGTAGGACAAAGCTCTGGAAACACCATATATTTT
CASSLSVGQSSGNTIYF
>TRBJ2-7|-|TRBV7-2|TRBD2
TGTGCCAGCAGCTTAGCCGGGGGGGCCTACGAGCAGTACTTC
CASSLAGGAYEQYF
>TRBJ1-5|-|TRBV30|-
TGTGCCTGGAGTCCAGGGCGGCTGGGGCTTTATAGCAATCAGCCCCAGCATTTT
CAWSPGRLGLYSNQPQHF
>TRBJ1-4|-|TRBV19|-
TGTGCCAGTAGTCCCTTGTTAACAACTAATGAAAAACTGTTTTTT
CASSPLLTTNEKLFF
>TRBJ2-7|-|TRBV5-6|TRBD1
TGTGCCAGCAGCTTGCTTGGGACAGGGACCTACGAGCAGTACTTC
CASSLLGTGTYEQYF
>TRBJ2-3|-|TRBV10-1|TRBD1
TGCGCCAGCAGTGAGAGGGGACAGGGGGTGAGCACAGATACGCAGTATTTT
CASSERGQGVSTDTQYF
>TRBJ2-3|-|TRBV11-2|TRBD1
TGTGCCAGCAGGATAAAGGTAGGGACAGGGGAGTCAGATACGCAGTATTTT
CASRIKVGTGESDTQYF
>TRBJ2-7|-|TRBV15|TRBD1
TGTGCCACCAGCAGAGAGGGACAGGCCTACGAGCAGTACTTC
CATSREGQAYEQYF
>TRBJ1-6|-|TRBV7-2|TRBD1
TGTGCCAGCAGACGGACGACAGGGGTTAATTCACCCCTCCACTTT
CASRRTTGVNSPLHF
>TRBJ2-2|-|TRBV7-2|-
TGTGCCAGCAGCTTAGTCCGGGGTTCGGCCGGGGAGCTGTTTTTT
CASSLVRGSAGELFF
>TRBJ1-1|-|TRBV9|-
TGTGCCAGCAGCGTAGAGCAGAACACTGAAGCTTTCTTT
CASSVEQNTEAFF
>TRBJ2-3|-|TRBV3-1/TRBV3-2|TRBD2
TGTGCCAGCAGCCAACTCCGAACTAGCGGGGGCCTGCCAGATACGCAGTATTTT
CASSQLRTSGGLPDTQYF
>TRBJ2-1|few|TRBV29-1|-
TGCAGCGTTGTGACAGGTCAGATTTCCTACAATGAGCAGTTCTTC
CSVVTGQISYNEQFF
>TRBJ2-1|-|TRBV7-2|TRBD2
TGTGCCAGCAGCGGAGCGGGGAGCTCCTACAATGAGCAGTTCTTC
CASSGAGSSYNEQFF
>TRBJ2-7|-|TRBV5-5|TRBD1
TGTGCCAGCAGACCGGGACAGGGCTCCTACGAGCAGTACTTC
CASRPGQGSYEQYF
>TRBJ1-6|few|TRBV11-2|-
TGTGCCAGCAGCTTAGGTCCAACAGTTTCCTCCTATAATTCACCCCTCCACTTT
CASSLGPTVSSYNSPLHF
>TRBJ1-2|-|TRBV9|TRBD1
TGTGCCAGCAGCGGACAGGGGGCGCTTAGCGGCTACACCTTC
CASSGQGALSGYTF
>TRBJ2-7|-|TRBV15|TRBD2
TGTGCCACCAGCAGAACGGTAGGGCTAGCGGGATCCTACGAGCAGTACTTC
CATSRTVGLAGSYEQYF